This entry is about one TCR beta chain. This specimen comes from a study of control samples from healthy donors and cancer patients. This table comes from immunoSEQ multiplex PCR, and its TCRdb copy is limited to in-frame clones, with some not included. This repertoire shows about 94,000 clones, less than 95% found once; its top ten account for more than 3.5%. The ends were cut back, 3 bases at V and 7 bases at J, with 12 bases in the middle. Germline V gene data show CDR1 as MDHEN and CDR2 as SYDVKM. This CDR3 is built from 13 residues. The chain couples TRBV28 to TRBJ1-2; no clear D. This receptor was taken from a woman aged 18 to 35 in good health. The source material was blood. The CDR3 protein is CASSFSNPVGYTF. Written as DNA, the CDR3 is TGTGCCAGCAGTTTTTCTAATCCGGTTGGCTACACCTTC.